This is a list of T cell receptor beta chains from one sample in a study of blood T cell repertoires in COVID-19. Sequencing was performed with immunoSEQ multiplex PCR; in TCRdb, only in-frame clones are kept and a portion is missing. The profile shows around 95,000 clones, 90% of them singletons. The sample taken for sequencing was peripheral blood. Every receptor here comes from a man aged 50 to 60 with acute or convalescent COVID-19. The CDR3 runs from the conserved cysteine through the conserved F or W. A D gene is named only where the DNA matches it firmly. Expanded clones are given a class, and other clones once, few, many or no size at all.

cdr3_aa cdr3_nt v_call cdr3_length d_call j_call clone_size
CASSGAGGWQETQYF TGTGCCAGCAGTGGAGCGGGAGGATGGCAAGAGACCCAGTACTTC TRBV27 15 TRBD2 TRBJ2-5 .
CASSVVGTSITYEQYF TGTGCCAGCAGCGTCGTCGGGACTAGCATTACCTACGAGCAGTACTTC TRBV5-4 16 TRBD2 TRBJ2-7 .
CATGGERAPYEQYF TGTGCCACCGGTGGTGAGAGGGCCCCCTACGAGCAGTACTTC TRBV15 14 . TRBJ2-7 once
CASSGTEIHHGYTF TGTGCCAGCAGTGGGACAGAGATACATCATGGCTACACCTTC TRBV2 14 . TRBJ1-2 .
CASSTRGWNYGYTF TGTGCCAGCAGCACAAGAGGGTGGAATTATGGCTACACCTTC TRBV19 14 . TRBJ1-2 .
CASSLTPGGINNEQFF TGTGCCAGCAGCTTAACCCCAGGGGGGATCAACAATGAGCAGTTCTTC TRBV7-6 16 . TRBJ2-1 .
CAWSPDGTYTQYF TGTGCCTGGAGTCCAGACGGGACTTATACGCAGTATTTT TRBV30 13 . TRBJ2-3 .
CASSPPGGHEQFF TGTGCCAGCTCACCACCGGGGGGGCATGAGCAGTTCTTC TRBV18 13 . TRBJ2-1 once
CAWGHGRGNQPQHF TGTGCCTGGGGACACGGGAGGGGCAATCAGCCCCAGCATTTT TRBV30 14 . TRBJ1-5 .
CASSDGRGNSPLHF TGTGCCAGCAGTGATGGCAGGGGAAACTCACCCCTCCACTTT TRBV2 14 . TRBJ1-6 once
CASTPNPESVSYNSPLHF TGTGCCAGCACCCCTAATCCCGAATCCGTCTCCTATAATTCACCCCTCCACTTT TRBV28 18 . TRBJ1-6 .
CASSRTSAYNEQFF TGTGCCAGCAGCCGGACTAGCGCCTACAATGAGCAGTTCTTC TRBV2 14 TRBD2 TRBJ2-1 once
CASSPEMRSEAFF TGTGCCAGTAGTCCCGAGATGCGGTCTGAAGCTTTCTTT TRBV19 13 . TRBJ1-1 .
CASSQDLGQGIYNEQFF TGCGCCAGCAGCCAAGATCTGGGCCAGGGCATTTACAATGAGCAGTTCTTC TRBV4-1 17 . TRBJ2-1 .
CASGREGATSTDTQYF TGTGCCAGCGGTCGGGAGGGGGCGACTAGCACAGATACGCAGTATTTT TRBV4-2 16 . TRBJ2-3 .
CASSVRGGRQFTEAFF TGTGCCAGCAGTGTACGGGGGGGCCGTCAGTTCACTGAAGCTTTCTTT TRBV6-4 16 . TRBJ1-1 .
CASSGREPYQPQHF TGTGCCAGCAGTGGTCGGGAGCCTTATCAGCCCCAGCATTTT TRBV2 14 . TRBJ1-5 few
CASSRTNRQYF TGCGCCAGCAGCCGGACTAACCGGCAGTACTTC TRBV10-1 11 . TRBJ2-7 .
CASSQPPGQPNTEAFF TGTGCCAGCAGCCAACCCCCGGGACAACCTAACACTGAAGCTTTCTTT TRBV3-1/TRBV3-2 16 . TRBJ1-1 .
CASSQDLRYGGDEKLFF TGCGCCAGCAGCCAAGATCTCCGCTACGGAGGAGATGAAAAACTGTTTTTT TRBV4-3 17 . TRBJ1-4 once
CASSLGAAGGRTGELFF TGTGCCAGCAGCTTGGGGGCTGCGGGAGGCCGCACCGGGGAGCTGTTTTTT TRBV5-4 17 TRBD2 TRBJ2-2 few
CAIRTGTGTGIYEQYF TGTGCCATCAGGACTGGAACCGGGACAGGGATCTACGAGCAGTACTTC TRBV10-3 16 TRBD1 TRBJ2-7 .
CASSLNSGEGAETQYF TGTGCCAGCAGCCTAAACTCAGGGGAGGGCGCAGAGACCCAGTACTTC TRBV7-2 16 . TRBJ2-5 .
CAWKTQGGNQPQHF TGTGCCTGGAAGACCCAGGGTGGCAATCAGCCCCAGCATTTT TRBV30 14 . TRBJ1-5 .
CASSLAGPTLRLASSGEQFF TGCGCCAGCAGCTTGGCAGGCCCCACCCTGAGACTAGCGTCATCCGGCGAGCAGTTCTTC TRBV5-1 20 TRBD2 TRBJ2-1 .
CASSYGGGVLYTF TGTGCCAGCAGTTACGGAGGGGGCGTGCTCTACACCTTC TRBV6-2/TRBV6-3 13 TRBD1 TRBJ1-2 .
CASRPAVNTGELFF TGTGCCAGTAGGCCGGCGGTGAACACCGGGGAGCTGTTTTTT TRBV11-3 14 . TRBJ2-2 .
CAWSALAGSTDTQYF TGTGCCTGGAGTGCACTAGCGGGAAGCACAGATACGCAGTATTTT TRBV30 15 TRBD2 TRBJ2-3 .
CASSIGNLNEKLFF TGTGCCAGTAGTATCGGGAACCTTAATGAAAAACTGTTTTTT TRBV19 14 . TRBJ1-4 .
CASGQGYTEAFF TGTGCCAGCGGACAGGGGTACACTGAAGCTTTCTTT TRBV25-1 12 TRBD1 TRBJ1-1 .
CASSISGGRGETQYF TGTGCCAGTAGTATTTCGGGTGGCAGGGGAGAGACCCAGTACTTC TRBV19 15 . TRBJ2-5 .
CASSRTGTETQYF TGTGCCAGCAGCCGGACAGGGACAGAGACCCAGTACTTC TRBV5-4 13 TRBD1 TRBJ2-5 .
CSVSWDKGGYTF TGCAGCGTTTCATGGGACAAGGGCGGCTACACCTTC TRBV29-1 12 . TRBJ1-2 .
CASSLAQGTGEQYF TGTGCCAGCAGCTTAGCCCAGGGAACTGGCGAGCAGTACTTC TRBV7-9 14 . TRBJ2-7 .
CASNPAGRSTLHF TGTGCCAGTAATCCGGCAGGCCGTTCCACCCTCCACTTT TRBV19 13 . TRBJ1-6 .
CATSPDRGYGYTF TGCGCCACCTCCCCCGACAGAGGCTATGGCTACACCTTC TRBV5-1 13 . TRBJ1-2 .
CAISDTSVRNYEQYF TGTGCCATCAGTGATACTAGCGTACGAAACTACGAGCAGTACTTC TRBV10-3 15 TRBD2 TRBJ2-7 .
CASSFPDRETDTQYF TGTGCCAGCAGCTTCCCCGACAGGGAAACAGATACGCAGTATTTT TRBV11-1 15 TRBD1 TRBJ2-3 .
CAGGVVNQPQHF TGTGCCGGAGGGGTGGTCAATCAGCCCCAGCATTTT TRBV6-5 12 . TRBJ1-5 many
CASSGRDRVNTEAFF TGTGCCAGCAGCGGGAGGGACAGGGTGAACACTGAAGCTTTCTTT TRBV5-4 15 TRBD1 TRBJ1-1 .